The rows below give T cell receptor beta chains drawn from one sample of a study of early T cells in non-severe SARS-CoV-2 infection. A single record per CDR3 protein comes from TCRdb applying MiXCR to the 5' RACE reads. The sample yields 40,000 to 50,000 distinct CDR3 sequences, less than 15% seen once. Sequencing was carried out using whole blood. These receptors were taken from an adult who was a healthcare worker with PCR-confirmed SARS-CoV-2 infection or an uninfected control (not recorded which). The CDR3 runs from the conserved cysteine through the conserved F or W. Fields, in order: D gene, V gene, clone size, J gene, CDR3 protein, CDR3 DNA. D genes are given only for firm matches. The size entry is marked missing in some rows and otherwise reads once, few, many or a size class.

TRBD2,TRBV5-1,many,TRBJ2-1,CASSFPTSDEQFF,TGCGCCAGCAGCTTCCCGACTAGCGATGAGCAGTTCTTC
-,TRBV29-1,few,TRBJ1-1,CSAHREIDTEAFF,TGCAGCGCCCACAGGGAAATTGACACTGAAGCTTTCTTT
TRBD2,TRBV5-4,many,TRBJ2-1,CASSFGLAGGLQFF,TGTGCCAGCAGTTTTGGACTAGCGGGAGGCCTGCAGTTCTTC
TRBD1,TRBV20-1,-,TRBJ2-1,CSVNGDRGYNEQFF,TGCAGTGTAAATGGGGACAGGGGGTACAATGAGCAGTTCTTC
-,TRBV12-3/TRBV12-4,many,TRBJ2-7,CASSYLDSGEQYF,TGTGCCAGCAGTTACCTGGACAGCGGCGAGCAGTACTTC
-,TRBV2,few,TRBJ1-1,CAIARDGHTEAFF,TGTGCCATAGCCAGGGACGGGCACACTGAAGCTTTCTTT
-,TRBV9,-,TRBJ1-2,CASSVGIESYGYTF,TGTGCCAGCAGCGTCGGGATAGAGTCTTATGGCTACACCTTC
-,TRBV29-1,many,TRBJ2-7,CSVEGRDYEQYF,TGCAGCGTTGAAGGCAGGGACTACGAGCAGTACTTC
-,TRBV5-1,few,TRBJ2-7,CASSFAQGNYEQYF,TGCGCCAGCAGCTTTGCACAGGGAAACTACGAGCAGTACTTC
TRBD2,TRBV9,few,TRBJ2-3,CASSVSTSGDADTQYF,TGTGCCAGCAGCGTATCGACTAGCGGGGATGCGGATACGCAGTATTTT
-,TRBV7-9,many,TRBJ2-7,CASSLELYEQYF,TGTGCCAGCAGCTTGGAGCTTTACGAGCAGTACTTC
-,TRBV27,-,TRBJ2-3,CASSSIKRDTQYF,TGTGCCAGCAGTTCAATTAAGAGAGATACGCAGTATTTT
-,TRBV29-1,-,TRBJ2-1,CSGTANYNEQFF,TGCAGCGGTACGGCCAACTACAATGAGCAGTTCTTC
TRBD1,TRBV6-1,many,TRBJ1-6,CASMRTGSSPLHF,TGTGCCAGCATGCGGACAGGGAGTTCACCCCTCCACTTT
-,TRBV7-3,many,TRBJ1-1,CASSLLGGPYTEAFF,TGTGCCAGCAGCTTATTGGGGGGCCCGTACACTGAAGCTTTCTTT
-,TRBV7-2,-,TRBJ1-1,CASSPDTEAFF,TGTGCCAGCAGCCCTGACACTGAAGCTTTCTTT
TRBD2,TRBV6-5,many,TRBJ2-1,CASSYSVAGTYNEQFF,TGTGCCAGCAGTTACTCGGTAGCGGGGACGTACAATGAGCAGTTCTTC
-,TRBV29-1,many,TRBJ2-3,CSHRGADTQYF,TGCAGCCATAGAGGCGCAGATACGCAGTATTTT
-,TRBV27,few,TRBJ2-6,CASSPSSGTILSSGANVLTF,TGTGCCAGCAGTCCAAGTTCCGGGACAATTCTTTCCTCTGGGGCCAACGTCCTGACTTTC
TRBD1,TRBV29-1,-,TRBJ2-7,CSGTDRGLGYEQYF,TGCAGCGGGACGGACAGGGGCCTGGGCTACGAGCAGTACTTC
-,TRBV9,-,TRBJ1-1,CASSVEVGTEAFF,TGTGCCAGCAGCGTAGAGGTAGGCACTGAAGCTTTCTTT
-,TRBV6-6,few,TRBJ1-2,CASGEGQDFGYTF,TGTGCCAGCGGCGAAGGCCAGGACTTTGGCTACACCTTC
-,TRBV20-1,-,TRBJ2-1,CSADRDVNNEQFF,TGCAGTGCTGATCGGGACGTGAACAATGAGCAGTTCTTC
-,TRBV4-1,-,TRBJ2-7,CASSQGTASSYEQYF,TGCGCCAGCAGCCAAGGGACAGCGAGCTCCTACGAGCAGTACTTC
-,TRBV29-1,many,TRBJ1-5,CSVESGSGQPQHF,TGCAGCGTTGAATCTGGGTCGGGTCAGCCCCAGCATTTT
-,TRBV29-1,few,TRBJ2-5,CSVDEGSETQYF,TGCAGCGTTGACGAGGGATCGGAGACCCAGTACTTC
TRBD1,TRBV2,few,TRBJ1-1,CASRRTGNTEAFF,TGTGCCAGCAGGCGGACAGGGAACACTGAAGCTTTCTTT
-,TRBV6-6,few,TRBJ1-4,CASTLRGLKNEKLFF,TGTGCCAGCACCCTAAGGGGACTAAAAAATGAAAAACTGTTTTTT
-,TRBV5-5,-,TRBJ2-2,CASSRPPTGELFF,TGTGCCAGCAGCCGCCCTCCCACCGGGGAGCTGTTTTTT
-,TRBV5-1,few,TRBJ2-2,CASSLSAVNTGELFF,TGCGCCAGCAGCTTGTCCGCAGTAAACACCGGGGAGCTGTTTTTT
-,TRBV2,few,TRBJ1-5,CASSPRDGDQPQHF,TGTGCCAGCAGTCCCCGGGACGGGGATCAGCCCCAGCATTTT
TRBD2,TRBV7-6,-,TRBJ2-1,CASSFGLAGAYNEQFF,TGTGCCAGCAGCTTTGGACTAGCGGGCGCCTACAATGAGCAGTTCTTC
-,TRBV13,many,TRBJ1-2,CASSLGKVPPADGYTF,TGTGCCAGCAGCTTAGGAAAAGTCCCGCCCGCGGATGGCTACACCTTC
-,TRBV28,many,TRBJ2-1,CATGHRSNEQFF,TGTGCCACCGGACATCGATCCAATGAGCAGTTCTTC
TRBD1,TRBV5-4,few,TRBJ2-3,CASSLPTGGTDTQYF,TGTGCCAGCAGCTTGCCGACAGGGGGCACAGATACGCAGTATTTT
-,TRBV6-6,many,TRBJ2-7,CATRTVFEQYF,TGTGCCACCAGGACAGTTTTCGAGCAGTACTTC
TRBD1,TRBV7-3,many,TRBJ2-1,CASSPQGDSFNEQFF,TGTGCCAGCAGCCCCCAAGGGGACAGCTTCAATGAGCAGTTCTTC
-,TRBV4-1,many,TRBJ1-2,CASSPLGLSRGSGYTF,TGCGCCAGCAGCCCGCTGGGACTTTCAAGGGGTAGTGGCTACACCTTC
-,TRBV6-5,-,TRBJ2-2,CASSYDSGTGELFF,TGTGCCAGCAGTTACGATAGCGGTACCGGGGAGCTGTTTTTT
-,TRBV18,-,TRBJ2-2,CASSSTVNTGELFF,TGTGCCAGCTCGTCGACGGTAAACACCGGGGAGCTGTTTTTT
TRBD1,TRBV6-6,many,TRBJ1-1,CASSYWQGAKVDTEAFF,TGTGCCAGCAGTTATTGGCAGGGGGCAAAGGTGGACACTGAAGCTTTCTTT
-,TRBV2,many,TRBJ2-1,CASSEIGDAFF,TGTGCCAGCAGTGAAATTGGGGATGCGTTCTTC
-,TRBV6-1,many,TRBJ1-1,CASSEAGYAEAFF,TGTGCCAGCAGTGAGGCAGGGTACGCTGAAGCTTTCTTT
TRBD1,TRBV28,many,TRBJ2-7,CASSLAGTGSYEQYF,TGTGCCAGCAGTTTGGCCGGGACAGGTTCCTACGAGCAGTACTTC
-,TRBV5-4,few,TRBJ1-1,CASSLQRGTEAFF,TGTGCCAGCAGCTTGCAGAGGGGCACTGAAGCTTTCTTT
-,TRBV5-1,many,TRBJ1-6,CASSLYGAGSPLHF,TGCGCCAGCAGCTTGTACGGGGCCGGTTCACCCCTCCACTTT
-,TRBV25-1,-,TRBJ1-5,CASSGPGGWYQPQHF,TGTGCCAGCAGTGGACCCGGGGGTTGGTATCAGCCCCAGCATTTT
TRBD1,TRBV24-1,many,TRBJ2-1,CATNTGTGDNEQFF,TGTGCCACCAATACCGGGACAGGAGACAATGAGCAGTTCTTC
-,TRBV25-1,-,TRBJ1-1,CASRVGTEAFF,TGTGCCAGCAGGGTGGGCACTGAAGCTTTCTTT
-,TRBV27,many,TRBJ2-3,CASSLSLAESTDTQYF,TGTGCCAGCAGTTTATCTCTAGCAGAAAGCACAGATACGCAGTATTTT
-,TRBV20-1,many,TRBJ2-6,CSARVGGSGANVLTF,TGCAGTGCTAGAGTTGGGGGCTCTGGGGCCAACGTCCTGACTTTC
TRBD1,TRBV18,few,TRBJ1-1,CASSLRGSGNTEAFF,TGTGCCAGCTCACTCAGGGGGTCGGGGAACACTGAAGCTTTCTTT
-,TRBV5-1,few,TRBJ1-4,CASSSGYLGEKLFF,TGCGCCAGCAGCTCAGGGTATTTGGGGGAAAAACTGTTTTTT